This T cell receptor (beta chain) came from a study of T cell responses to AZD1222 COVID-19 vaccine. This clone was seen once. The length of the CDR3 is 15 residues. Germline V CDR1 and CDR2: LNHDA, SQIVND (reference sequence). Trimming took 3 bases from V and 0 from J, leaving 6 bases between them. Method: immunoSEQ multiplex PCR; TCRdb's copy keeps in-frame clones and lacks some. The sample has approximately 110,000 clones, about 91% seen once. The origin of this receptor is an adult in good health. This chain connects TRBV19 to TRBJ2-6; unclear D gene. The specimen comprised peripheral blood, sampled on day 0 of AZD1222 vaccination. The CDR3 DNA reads TGTGCCAGTAGTATCGGCAACTCTGGGGCCAACGTCCTGACTTTC. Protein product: CASSIGNSGANVLTF. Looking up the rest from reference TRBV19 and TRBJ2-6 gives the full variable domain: DGGITQSPKYLFRKEGQNVTLSCEQNLNHDAMYWYRQDPGQGLRLIYYSQIVNDFQKGDIAEGYSVSREKKESFPLTVTSAQKNPTAFYLCASSIGNSGANVLTFGAGSRLTVL.